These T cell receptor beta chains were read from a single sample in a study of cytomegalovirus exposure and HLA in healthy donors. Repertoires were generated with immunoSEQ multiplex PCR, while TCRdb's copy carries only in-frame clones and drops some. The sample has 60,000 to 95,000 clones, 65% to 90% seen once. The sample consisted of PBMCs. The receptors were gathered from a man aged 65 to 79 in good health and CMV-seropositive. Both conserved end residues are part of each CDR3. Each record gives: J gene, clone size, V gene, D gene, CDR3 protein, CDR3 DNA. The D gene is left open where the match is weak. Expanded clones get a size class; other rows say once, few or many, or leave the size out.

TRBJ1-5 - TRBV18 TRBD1 CASSVGQGPHQPQHF TGTGCCAGCTCAGTGGGACAGGGGCCACATCAGCCCCAGCATTTT
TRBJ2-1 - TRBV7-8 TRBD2 CASSLQGTSSYNEQFF TGTGCCAGCAGCTTACAAGGGACTAGCTCCTACAATGAGCAGTTCTTC
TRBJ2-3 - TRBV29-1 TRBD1 CSVYRQGYSTDTQYF TGCAGCGTCTACCGACAGGGCTACAGCACAGATACGCAGTATTTT
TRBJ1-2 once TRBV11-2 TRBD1 CASSYGQGWSGYTF TGTGCCAGCAGCTACGGACAGGGGTGGAGTGGCTACACCTTC
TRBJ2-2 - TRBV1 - CTSSQDCGRGTGELFF TGCACCAGCAGCCAAGATTGCGGGAGGGGCACCGGGGAGCTGTTTTTT
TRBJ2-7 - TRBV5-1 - CASSLATGTEQYF TGCGCCAGCAGCTTGGCAACAGGAACCGAGCAGTACTTC
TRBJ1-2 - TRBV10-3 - CAISVGDTYGYTF TGTGCCATCAGTGTGGGCGACACCTATGGCTACACCTTC
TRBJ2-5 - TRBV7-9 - CASSLGSVQETQYF TGTGCCAGCAGCTTAGGGTCGGTTCAAGAGACCCAGTACTTC
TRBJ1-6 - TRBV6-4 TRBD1 CASSVQGGADSPLHF TGTGCCAGCAGCGTACAAGGGGGCGCGGATTCACCCCTCCACTTT
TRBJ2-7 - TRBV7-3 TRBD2 CASSPTGGRYEQYF TGTGCCAGCAGCCCGACGGGGGGGAGATACGAGCAGTACTTC
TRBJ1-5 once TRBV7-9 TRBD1 CASSLYRGQGIGQPQHF TGTGCCAGCAGCCTCTACCGAGGACAGGGTATCGGTCAGCCCCAGCATTTT
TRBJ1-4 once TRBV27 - CASSLYSLGEELFF TGTGCCAGCAGCCTTTATTCACTCGGTGAAGAACTGTTTTTT
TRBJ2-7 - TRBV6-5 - CASSSAEGGSYEQYF TGTGCCAGCAGTTCCGCGGAGGGAGGTTCCTACGAGCAGTACTTC
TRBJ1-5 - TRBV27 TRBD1 CASRTGNQPQHF TGTGCCAGCAGGACAGGGAATCAGCCCCAGCATTTT
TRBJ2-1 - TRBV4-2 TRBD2 CASSQLPGLAGDNEQFF TGTGCCAGCAGCCAACTACCGGGACTAGCGGGAGACAATGAGCAGTTCTTC
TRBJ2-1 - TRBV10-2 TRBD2 CASSTSGDEQFF TGCGCCAGCAGCACTAGCGGCGATGAGCAGTTCTTC
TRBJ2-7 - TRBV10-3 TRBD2 CAIYSGSGAPYEQYF TGTGCCATCTATAGTGGGAGCGGGGCACCCTACGAGCAGTACTTC
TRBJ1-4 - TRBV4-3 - CASSQIPGQNEKLFF TGCGCCAGCAGCCAGATTCCGGGTCAGAATGAAAAACTGTTTTTT
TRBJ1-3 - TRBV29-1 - CSVEGSSGNTIYF TGCAGCGTTGAGGGGAGCTCTGGAAACACCATATATTTT
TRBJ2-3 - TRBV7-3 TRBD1 CASSDGQGTDTQYF TGTGCCAGCAGCGATGGACAGGGCACAGATACGCAGTATTTT
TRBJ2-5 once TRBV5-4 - CASSFAAALEKETQYF TGTGCCAGCAGCTTTGCGGCAGCACTTGAGAAAGAGACCCAGTACTTC
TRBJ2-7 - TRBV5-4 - CASSADSEAYEQYF TGTGCCAGCAGCGCAGACAGTGAGGCCTACGAGCAGTACTTC
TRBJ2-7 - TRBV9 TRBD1 CASSVGTGTYEQYF TGTGCCAGCAGCGTCGGGACAGGGACCTACGAGCAGTACTTC
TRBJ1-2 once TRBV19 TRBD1 CASSTTGEYGYTF TGTGCCAGTAGCACGACAGGGGAGTATGGCTACACCTTC
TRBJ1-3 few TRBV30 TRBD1 CAWYRQGTISGNTIYF TGTGCCTGGTATCGACAGGGGACAATCTCTGGAAACACCATATATTTT
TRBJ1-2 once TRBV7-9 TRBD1 CASSLGQGWYGYTF TGTGCCAGCAGCTTGGGACAGGGATGGTATGGCTACACCTTC
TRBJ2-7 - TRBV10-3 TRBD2 CAIASDGAGDGYEQYF TGTGCCATCGCCTCTGACGGGGCGGGGGACGGATACGAGCAGTACTTC
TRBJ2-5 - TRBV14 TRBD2 CASSQALVAGVETQYF TGTGCCAGCAGCCAAGCTCTAGTTGCGGGGGTGGAGACCCAGTACTTC
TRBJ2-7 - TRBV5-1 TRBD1 CASSPGQGAYEQYF TGCGCCAGCAGCCCGGGACAGGGGGCTTACGAGCAGTACTTC
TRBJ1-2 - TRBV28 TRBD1 CASRGQGLPLYGYTF TGTGCCAGCAGGGGACAGGGGCTACCTCTCTATGGCTACACCTTC
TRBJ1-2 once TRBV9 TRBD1 CASSVQQGSEKGYTF TGTGCCAGCAGCGTACAACAGGGGTCTGAGAAAGGCTACACCTTC
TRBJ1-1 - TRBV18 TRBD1 CASSEGQGLNTEAFF TGTGCCAGCTCAGAGGGACAGGGCTTGAACACTGAAGCTTTCTTT
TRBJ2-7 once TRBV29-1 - CSVDAGPLSYEQYF TGCAGCGTTGATGCTGGGCCTCTCTCCTACGAGCAGTACTTC
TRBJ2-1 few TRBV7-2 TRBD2 CASSLWLADNEQFF TGTGCCAGCAGCTTATGGCTAGCGGACAATGAGCAGTTCTTC
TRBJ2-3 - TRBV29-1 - CSVDPPLRVADTQYF TGCAGCGTTGACCCCCCTCTAAGAGTGGCAGATACGCAGTATTTT
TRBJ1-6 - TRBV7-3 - CASSEGVNLPLHF TGTGCCAGCAGCGAAGGGGTCAATCTTCCCCTCCACTTT
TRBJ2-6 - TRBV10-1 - CASSEQAGANVLTF TGCGCCAGCAGTGAGCAGGCTGGGGCCAACGTCCTGACTTTC